This T cell receptor (beta chain) was found in a study of OX40 agonist ivuxolimab in advanced cancers. Study-wide background: An agonistic anti-OX40 (CD134) antibody, ivuxolimab, was used to treat the patients. Intravenous ivuxolimab at 0.01 to 10 mg/kg was given to patients every 2 weeks. Enrolled patients in dose escalation had cancers that were hepatocellular carcinoma, melanoma, renal cell or head and neck cancer.

The assay was immunoSEQ multiplex PCR, and TCRdb's table has in-frame clones only and misses some. The sample holds tens of thousands of clones; roughly 90% are singletons and the top ten take around 1%. Anyone with autoimmune disease history or systemic immunosuppression was excluded. The CDR3 covers 15 residues. Trimming took 4 bases from V and 4 from J; bases not matched to a gene: 8. In germline, CDR1 is SGHTA, CDR2 FQGTGA. The sequence derives from an adult with an advanced solid tumor such as melanoma, head and neck, liver or kidney cancer. The rearrangement links TRBV7-3 to TRBJ2-5; 8 bases agree with TRBD2. The sequencing used CD4+ or CD8+ T cells sorted from blood, collected in a trial of the OX40 agonist ivuxolimab. The CDR3 is CASSSGRAQRETQYF. Written as DNA, the CDR3 is TGTGCCAGCAGCTCCGGGAGGGCCCAAAGAGAGACCCAGTACTTC.